The 6 T cell receptor beta chains below were found in one sample sequenced in a study of cytomegalovirus exposure and HLA in healthy donors (dated by TCRdb to 2016 to 2017). The library came from the immunoSEQ multiplex PCR assay. For the multiplex PCR, a mixture combining 60 forward primers for TCR Vbeta segments and 13 reverse primers for TCR Jbeta segments was used. This is the immuneACCESS table as TCRdb keeps it, with only in-frame sequences that have V and J called. A part of the clones is gone; compared with another copy, unresolved V genes explain less than half, and the rest is unexplained. In all, the sample holds 130,000 or so clones, and 74% of those were seen once. The leading ten clones occupy roughly 7.3% of the sample. Sequencing was performed on PBMCs. The origin of the receptors is a male donor in good health and CMV-seronegative.

This chain joins TRBV4-3 and TRBJ2-1; 9 bases align to TRBD1. The CDR3 is made up of 16 amino acids. Trimming at V came to 4 bases and at J to 3 bases, leaving 7 bases not matched to a gene. Germline CDR1 and CDR2: LGHNA and YSLEER. The CDR3 is CASSRETGGDYNEQFF. CDR3 bases: TGCGCCAGCAGCCGAGAAACAGGGGGCGACTACAATGAGCAGTTCTTC.

The count of this clone is one. CDR3 sequence reads: CASRRESSYEQYF. CDR3 bases: TGCGCCAGCCGCCGCGAGAGCTCCTACGAGCAGTACTTC. V and J are TRBV5-1 and TRBJ2-7; D remains unclear. V lost 7 bases and J 0 bases, leaving 11 bases between the germline ends. CDR3 length: 13 residues. CDR1 is SGHRS, CDR2 YFSETQ, per germline.

The chain uses TRBV21-1 and TRBJ2-5; the tabulated D call, TRBD2, remains unverified against the DNA. TRBV21-1 constitutes a pseudogene. CDR3 length equals 16 residues. The CDR3 DNA sequence: TGTGCCAGCAGCCACTGGGTCAGATACTATGTGGAGACCCAGTACTTC. Its translation is CASSHWVRYYVETQYF.

The chain has TRBV30 and TRBJ1-5; D gene unclear. The germline gives CDR1 GTSNPN, CDR2 SVGIG (reference sequence). V gave up 0 bases and J gave up 0 bases, with 12 bases separating them. CDR3 length: 16 amino acids. The CDR3 spells CAWSVRGGRSNQPQHF. CDR3 sequence (DNA): TGTGCCTGGAGTGTACGGGGAGGGCGTAGCAATCAGCCCCAGCATTTT.

The chain's CDR3 is CASSPGGWSNIQYF. Written as DNA, the CDR3 is TGTGCCAGCAGCCCCGGGGGGTGGTCAAACATTCAGTACTTC. V and J are TRBV7-2 and TRBJ2-4; 7 bases align to TRBD2. CDR1 SGHTA and CDR2 FQGNSA come from the germline V gene. The CDR3 runs 14 residues. V was pared by 5 bases and J by 6 bases, with 7 bases of the junction left unmatched.

The chain recombines TRBV4-1 with TRBJ1-1; D unresolved. This CDR3 is built from 15 residues. Germline loops: CDR1 MGHRA, CDR2 YSYEKL. V was pared by 4 bases and J by 3 bases, with 15 bases between. The CDR3 DNA reads TGCGCCAGCAGCCCGGGCCCCGAGAGGGACACTGAAGCTTTCTTT. Its translation is CASSPGPERDTEAFF.